This T cell receptor beta chain comes out of a study of blood T cell repertoires in COVID-19. Study-level background: Whether acute or convalescent, the COVID-19 samples came from the United States, Italy and Spain. T cells, B-cell-depleted T cells, or PBMCs supplied cDNA or gDNA.

Original handling: For nucleated cells, counts were estimated from reference gene primer amplification. The table came from immunoSEQ multiplex PCR; TCRdb's copy has only in-frame clones and leaves some out. The D gene and trimming were derived from the DNA, and the V and J assignments and clone size from that table. Here the sample spans roughly 250,000 clones, more than 60% being singletons. Germline V CDR1 and CDR2: LNHDA, SQIVND (reference sequence). V dropped 6 bases and J dropped 7; count of bases not matched to a gene: 8. This CDR3 has 14 residues. The chain has TRBV19 and TRBJ1-5; 8 bases are shared with TRBD1. The TCR comes from a woman aged 35 to 49 with active or convalescent COVID-19. Sequences were obtained from peripheral blood. In nucleotides, the CDR3 is TGTGCCAGTAGCCGAGGACAGGGCATCCAGCCCCAGCATTTT. This sequence encodes CASSRGQGIQPQHF.